Many counts were recorded for the clone carrying this T cell receptor (beta chain). This sample is part of a study of T cell repertoires in cytomegalovirus infection. Study at large: Public TCR beta signatures provided an indication of both CMV infection and a matching HLA type.

The CDR3 covers 15 residues. Deletions cut 3 bases from V and 0 bases from J, with 9 bases between. Germline CDR1 reads SGHTA; CDR2 reads FQGNSA. TCRdb used MiXCR to reprocess the reads, holding one entry per CDR3 protein. The sample includes fewer than 300,000 distinct CDR3 sequences, about 23% seen only once; the top ten take approximately 14%. Material: PBMCs. The clonotype comes from a human donor in good health (CMV status not recorded). Some clones in this sample may be carry-over from other donors' samples. The rearrangement links TRBV7-2 to TRBJ2-4; D is unclear. CDR3 coding DNA: TGTGCCAGCAGCTTTGGAAGCCGAGCCAAAAACATTCAGTACTTC. Encoded protein: CASSFGSRAKNIQYF.